A selection of T cell receptor beta chains follows, all from one sample in a study of blood T cells in healthy people across ages. TCRdb ran MiXCR on the 5' RACE reads and lists one entry per CDR3 protein. The table includes about 1.5 million distinct CDR3 sequences, approximately 43% detected once. Sequenced sample: blood. These receptors were obtained from a woman under 30 in good health. Both conserved end residues are part of each CDR3. D genes are given only for firm matches. The size of a clone is reported for some rows only, either as once, few or many, or as a class for expanded clones.

D gene	V gene	CDR3 length	clone size	J gene	CDR3 DNA	CDR3 protein
.	TRBV4-3	15	.	TRBJ2-1	TGCGCCAGCAGCCCCCAAGGGCTCTCCCAAGAGACCCAGTTCTTC	CASSPQGLSQETQFF
.	TRBV4-1	13	few	TRBJ1-1	TGCGCCAGCAGCAGGGCAGAAAACACTGAAGCTTTCTTT	CASSRAENTEAFF
.	TRBV6-5	13	once	TRBJ2-1	TGTGCCAGTTCTTTTCGCTCCTACAATGAGCCGTACTTC	CASSFRSYNEPYF
.	TRBV9	13	.	TRBJ1-5	TGTGCCAGCAGCGCGTCGGAAGCGAAGCCCCAGCATTTT	CASSASEAKPQHF
TRBD2	TRBV15	16	once	TRBJ2-7	TGTGCCACCAGCTCTCGTCTAGCGGGGGGATCGGGGGAGCAGTACTTC	CATSSRLAGGSGEQYF
.	TRBV9	12	.	TRBJ2-5	TGTGCCAGCAGCGTAACTGGGCAGCCTCAGTACTTC	CASSVTGQPQYF
TRBD2	TRBV20-1	17	.	TRBJ2-3	TGCAGTGCTAGGCAAGGACCCACTAGCGGGGGCACAGATACGCAGTATTTT	CSARQGPTSGGTDTQYF
TRBD1	TRBV20-1	14	.	TRBJ1-1	TGCAGTGCTAGATGGGACAGCATGAACACTGAAGCTTTCTTT	CSARWDSMNTEAFF
TRBD1	TRBV29-1	13	.	TRBJ1-1	TGCAGCGTATTGACAGGGGTGAACACTGAAGCTTTCTTT	CSVLTGVNTEAFF
TRBD1	TRBV28	15	.	TRBJ1-6	TGTGCCAGCAGTCTAGGGGGCACCGATAATTCACCCCTCCACTTT	CASSLGGTDNSPLHF
.	TRBV7-2	16	.	TRBJ1-2	TGTGCCAGCAGCTTAGACCGGACGGGGGGAATGAGTGGCTACACCTTC	CASSLDRTGGMSGYTF
.	TRBV7-6	16	.	TRBJ2-5	TGTGCCAGCAGCCTCGCCTCCTTCCTAACCTTCAATGAGCAGTACTTC	CASSLASFLTFNEQYF
.	TRBV4-2	13	.	TRBJ1-5	TGTGCCAGCAGCCAGGAAAGGTCTCAGCCCGAGCATTTT	CASSQERSQPEHF
.	TRBV2	15	few	TRBJ1-2	TGTGCCAGCAGTGAAACTTGGACAGACTTTTATGGCTACACCTTC	CASSETWTDFYGYTF
.	TRBV29-1	12	.	TRBJ2-1	TGCAGCGTTGAGCGGGGTCGGAATGAGCAGTTCTTC	CSVERGRNEQFF
TRBD1	TRBV12-3/TRBV12-4	17	.	TRBJ1-2	TGTGCCAGCAGCATAGGGACAGGGGGTATCGGGAGCTATGGCTACACCTTC	CASSIGTGGIGSYGYTF
TRBD2	TRBV6-2/TRBV6-3	15	.	TRBJ2-3	TGTGCCAGCAGGCTAGCGGGAGGGCCCCTTTATACGCAGTATTTT	CASRLAGGPLYTQYF